The clone carrying this TCR beta chain appeared a few times. No antigen is known for it. The data are from a study of T-cell reconstitution after alpha-beta-depleted transplantation in children. Unique molecular identifiers featured in how the TCRbeta library was prepared. Using its own MiXCR run on the PCR reads, TCRdb lists one record per CDR3 protein. The table has some 550,000 distinct CDR3 sequences, under 30% seen once; the top ten hold about 14%. Overall study findings and caveats: After one year, T-cell counts and TCRbeta diversity mostly came from new T cells.

Sequenced here: PBMCs, mostly from graft donor cells, sampled 360 days after TCRalphabeta/CD19-depleted stem cell transplant. The clonotype originates from a boy under three years old who had a stem cell transplant for acute myeloid leukemia, so the T cells may come from the graft donor.

The CDR3: CASSYSRLSGISRNTEAFF. CDR3 coding DNA: TGTGCCAGCAGTTACTCGAGATTATCGGGGATCTCAAGGAACACTGAAGCTTTCTTT. The rearrangement uses TRBV6-5 and TRBJ1-1; D remains ambiguous. V was cut by 0 bases and J by 1 base, with 21 bases left in between. CDR1 and CDR2 from the germline V gene are MNHEY and SVGAGI. This CDR3 contains 19 residues.